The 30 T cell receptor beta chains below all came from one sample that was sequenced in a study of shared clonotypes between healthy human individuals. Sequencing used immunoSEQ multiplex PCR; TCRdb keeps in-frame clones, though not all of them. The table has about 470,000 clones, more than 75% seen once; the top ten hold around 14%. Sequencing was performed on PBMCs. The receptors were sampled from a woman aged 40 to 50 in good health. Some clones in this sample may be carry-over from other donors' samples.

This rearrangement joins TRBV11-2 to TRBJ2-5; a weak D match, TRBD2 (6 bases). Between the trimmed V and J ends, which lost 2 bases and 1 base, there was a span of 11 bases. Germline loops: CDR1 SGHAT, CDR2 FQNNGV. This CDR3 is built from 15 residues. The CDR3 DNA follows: TGTGCCAGCAGCTTAAAACCCGGGGGCCAAGAGACCCAGTACTTC. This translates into CASSLKPGGQETQYF.

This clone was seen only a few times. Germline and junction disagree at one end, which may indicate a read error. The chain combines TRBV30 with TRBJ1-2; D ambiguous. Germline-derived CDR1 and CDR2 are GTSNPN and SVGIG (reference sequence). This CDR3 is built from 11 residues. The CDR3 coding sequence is TGTGCCTGGAGGACTGGGCAGAGCTCCTACTTC. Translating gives CAWRTGQSSYF.

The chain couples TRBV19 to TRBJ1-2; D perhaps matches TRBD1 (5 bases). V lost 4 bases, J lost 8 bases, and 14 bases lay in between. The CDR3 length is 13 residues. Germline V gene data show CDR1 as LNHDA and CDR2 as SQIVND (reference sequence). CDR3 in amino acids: CASSTDPQGGYTF. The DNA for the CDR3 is TGTGCCAGTAGTACGGATCCCCAGGGAGGCTACACCTTC.

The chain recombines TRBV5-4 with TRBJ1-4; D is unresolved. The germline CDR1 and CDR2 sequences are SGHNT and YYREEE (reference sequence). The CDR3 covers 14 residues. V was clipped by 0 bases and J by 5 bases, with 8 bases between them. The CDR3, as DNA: TGTGCCAGCAGCTTGGGTGACTGGAATGAAAAACTGTTTTTT. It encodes CASSLGDWNEKLFF.

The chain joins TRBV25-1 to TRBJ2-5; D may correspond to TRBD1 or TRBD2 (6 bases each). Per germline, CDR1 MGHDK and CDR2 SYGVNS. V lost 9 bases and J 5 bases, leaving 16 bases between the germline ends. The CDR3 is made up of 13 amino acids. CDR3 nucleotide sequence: TGTGCCAGTACGGGGGCGACCAAGGAGACCCAGTACTTC. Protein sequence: CASTGATKETQYF.

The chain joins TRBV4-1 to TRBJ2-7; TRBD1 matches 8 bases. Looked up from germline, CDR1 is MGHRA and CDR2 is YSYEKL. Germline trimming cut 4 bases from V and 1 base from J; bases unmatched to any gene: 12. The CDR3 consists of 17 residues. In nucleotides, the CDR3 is TGCGCCAGCAGCCGCCTACCGGGACAGGTGGGTTCCTACGAGCAGTACTTC. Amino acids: CASSRLPGQVGSYEQYF.

CDR3 residues: CASSFLAGETQYF. DNA of the CDR3: TGTGCCAGCAGTTTTCTAGCGGGAGAGACCCAGTACTTC. The J gene is TRBJ2-5, the V gene TRBV27; 8 bases align to TRBD2. Per the germline V gene, CDR1 is MNHEY and CDR2 is SMNVEV (reference sequence). The CDR3 extends over 13 amino acids. Trimming at V came to 3 bases and at J to 4 bases, leaving 1 base not matched to a gene.

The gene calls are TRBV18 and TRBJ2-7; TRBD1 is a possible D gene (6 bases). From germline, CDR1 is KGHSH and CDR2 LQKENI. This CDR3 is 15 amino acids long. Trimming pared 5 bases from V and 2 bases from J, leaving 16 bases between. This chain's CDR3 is CASSARQVLTYEQYF. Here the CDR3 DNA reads TGTGCCAGCTCAGCTCGACAGGTCCTTACCTACGAGCAGTACTTC.

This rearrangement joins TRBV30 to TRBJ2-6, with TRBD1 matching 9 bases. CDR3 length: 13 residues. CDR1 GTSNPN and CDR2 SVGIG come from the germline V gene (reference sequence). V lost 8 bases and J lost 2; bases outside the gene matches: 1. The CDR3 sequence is CAGDRAGANVLTF. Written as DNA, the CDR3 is TGTGCCGGGGACAGGGCTGGGGCCAACGTCCTGACTTTC.

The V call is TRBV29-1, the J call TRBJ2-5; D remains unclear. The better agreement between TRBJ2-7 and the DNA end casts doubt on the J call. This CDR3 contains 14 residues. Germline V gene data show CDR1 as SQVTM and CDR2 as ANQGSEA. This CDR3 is CSVVLSGHAYEQYF. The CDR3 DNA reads TGCAGCGTTGTTTTATCCGGCCATGCCTACGAGCAGTACTTC.

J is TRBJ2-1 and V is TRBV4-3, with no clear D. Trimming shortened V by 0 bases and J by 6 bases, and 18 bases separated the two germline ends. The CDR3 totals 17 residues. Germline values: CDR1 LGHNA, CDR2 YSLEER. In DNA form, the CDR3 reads TGCGCCAGCAGCCAAGATTGGGGAACAGAAGGTCTCAATGAGCAGTTCTTC. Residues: CASSQDWGTEGLNEQFF.

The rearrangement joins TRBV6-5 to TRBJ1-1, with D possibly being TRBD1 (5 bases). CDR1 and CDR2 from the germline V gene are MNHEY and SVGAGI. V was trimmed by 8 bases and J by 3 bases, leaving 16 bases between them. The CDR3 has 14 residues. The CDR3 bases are TGTGCCAGCGAACAGGTGAGGGGATACACTGAAGCTTTCTTT. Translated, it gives CASEQVRGYTEAFF.

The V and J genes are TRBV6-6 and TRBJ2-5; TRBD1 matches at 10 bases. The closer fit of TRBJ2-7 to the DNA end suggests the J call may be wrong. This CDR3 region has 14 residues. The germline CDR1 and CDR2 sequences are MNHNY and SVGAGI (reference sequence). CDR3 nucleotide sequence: TGTGCCAGCAGGGACGGGACAGGGGCCTACGAGCAGTACTTC. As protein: CASRDGTGAYEQYF.

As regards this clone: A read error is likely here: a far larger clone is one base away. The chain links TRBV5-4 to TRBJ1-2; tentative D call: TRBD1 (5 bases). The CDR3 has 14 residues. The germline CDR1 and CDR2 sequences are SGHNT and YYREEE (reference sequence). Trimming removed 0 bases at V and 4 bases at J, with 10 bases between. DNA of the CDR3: TGTGCCAGCAGCTTGGGCAGGGAGGTCTATGGCTACACCTTC. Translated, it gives CASSLGREVYGYTF.

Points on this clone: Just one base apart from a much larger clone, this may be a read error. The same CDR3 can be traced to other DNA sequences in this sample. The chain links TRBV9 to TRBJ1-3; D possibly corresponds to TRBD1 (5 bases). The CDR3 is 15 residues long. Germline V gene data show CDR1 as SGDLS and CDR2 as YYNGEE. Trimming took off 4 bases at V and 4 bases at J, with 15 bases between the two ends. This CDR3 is CASSPRGEEGNTIYF. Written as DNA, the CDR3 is TGTGCCAGCAGCCCTCGGGGGGAAGAAGGAAACACCATATATTTT.

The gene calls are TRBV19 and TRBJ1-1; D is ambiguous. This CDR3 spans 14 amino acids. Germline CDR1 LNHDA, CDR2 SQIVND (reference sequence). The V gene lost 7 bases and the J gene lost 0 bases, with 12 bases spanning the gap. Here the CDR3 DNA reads TGTGCCAGTACCGACCGAGCCATGAACACTGAAGCTTTCTTT. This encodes CASTDRAMNTEAFF.

The CDR3 loop reads CSVEDLVYGYTF. The CDR3 bases are TGCAGCGTTGAAGATCTGGTCTATGGCTACACCTTC. The chain recombines TRBV29-1 with TRBJ1-2, with D unresolved. Germline-derived CDR1 and CDR2 are SQVTM and ANQGSEA. V was pared by 0 bases and J by 4 bases, with 6 bases between. CDR3 length: 12 amino acids.

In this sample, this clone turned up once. The CDR3 is CASSHRDRGPYEQYF. The CDR3, as DNA: TGTGCCAGCAGCCACCGGGACAGGGGGCCCTACGAGCAGTACTTC. V gene TRBV7-9 combines with J gene TRBJ2-7, with 12 bases matching TRBD1. This CDR3 contains 15 residues. The germline CDR1 and CDR2 sequences are SEHNR and FQNEAQ (reference sequence). After removal of 5 bases from V and 2 bases from J, the junction contained 4 bases not matched to a gene.

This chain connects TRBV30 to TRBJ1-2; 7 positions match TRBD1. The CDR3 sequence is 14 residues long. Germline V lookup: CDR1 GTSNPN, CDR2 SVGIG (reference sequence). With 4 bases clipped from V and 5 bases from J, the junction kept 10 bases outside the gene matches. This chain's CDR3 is CAWTRDRDGYGYTF. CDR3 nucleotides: TGTGCCTGGACCCGGGACAGAGATGGGTATGGCTACACCTTC.

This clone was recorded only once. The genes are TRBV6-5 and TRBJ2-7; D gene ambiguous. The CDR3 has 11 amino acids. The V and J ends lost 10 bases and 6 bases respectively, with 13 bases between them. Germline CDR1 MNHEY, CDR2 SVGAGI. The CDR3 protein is CATLSRSEQYF. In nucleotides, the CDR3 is TGTGCCACCCTAAGTCGGAGCGAGCAGTACTTC.

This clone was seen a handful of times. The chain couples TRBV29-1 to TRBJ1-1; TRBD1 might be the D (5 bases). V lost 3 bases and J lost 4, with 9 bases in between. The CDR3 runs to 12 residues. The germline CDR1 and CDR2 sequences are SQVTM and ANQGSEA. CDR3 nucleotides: TGCAGCGTTGAGGTTGGGACCACTGAAGCTTTCTTT. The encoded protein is CSVEVGTTEAFF.

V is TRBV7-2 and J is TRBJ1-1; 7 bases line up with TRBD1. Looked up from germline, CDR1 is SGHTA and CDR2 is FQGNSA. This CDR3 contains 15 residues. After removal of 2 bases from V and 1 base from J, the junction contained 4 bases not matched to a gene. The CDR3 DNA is TGTGCCAGCAGCTTAAAGGGGGCGAGGAACACTGAAGCTTTCTTT. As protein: CASSLKGARNTEAFF.

This CDR3 is CASSLVFPTNGYTF. The CDR3 DNA reads as TGTGCCAGCAGCTTGGTCTTCCCAACGAATGGCTACACCTTC. V is TRBV7-9 and J is TRBJ1-2; no definite D call. Trimming shortened V by 3 bases and J by 6 bases, and 14 bases separated the two germline ends. CDR1 is SEHNR and CDR2 is FQNEAQ in the germline V gene (reference sequence). This CDR3 is 14 amino acids long.

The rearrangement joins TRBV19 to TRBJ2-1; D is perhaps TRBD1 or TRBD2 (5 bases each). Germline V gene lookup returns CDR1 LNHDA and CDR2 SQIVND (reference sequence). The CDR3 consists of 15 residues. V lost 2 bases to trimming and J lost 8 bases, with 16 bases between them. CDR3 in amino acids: CASSIRLNWDDEQFF. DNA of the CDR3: TGTGCCAGTAGTATAAGACTGAACTGGGACGATGAGCAGTTCTTC.

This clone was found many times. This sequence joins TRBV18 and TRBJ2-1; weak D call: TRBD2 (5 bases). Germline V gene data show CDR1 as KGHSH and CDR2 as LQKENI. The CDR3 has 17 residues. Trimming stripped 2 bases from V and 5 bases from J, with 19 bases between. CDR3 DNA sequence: TGTGCCAGCTCACCATATCGGCTAGCCAGAAGGGACAATGAGCAGTTCTTC. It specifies CASSPYRLARRDNEQFF. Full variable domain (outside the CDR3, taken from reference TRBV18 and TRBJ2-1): NAGVMQNPRHLVRRRGQEARLRCSPMKGHSHVYWYRQLPEEGLKFMVYLQKENIIDESGMPKERFSAEFPKEGPSILRIQQVVRGDSAAYFCASSPYRLARRDNEQFFGPGTRLTVL.

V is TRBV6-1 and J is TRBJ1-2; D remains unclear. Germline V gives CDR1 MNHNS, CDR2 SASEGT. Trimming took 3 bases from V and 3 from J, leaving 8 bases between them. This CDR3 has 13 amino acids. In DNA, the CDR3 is TGTGCCAGCAGTGATATGCGACACTATGGCTACACCTTC. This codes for CASSDMRHYGYTF.

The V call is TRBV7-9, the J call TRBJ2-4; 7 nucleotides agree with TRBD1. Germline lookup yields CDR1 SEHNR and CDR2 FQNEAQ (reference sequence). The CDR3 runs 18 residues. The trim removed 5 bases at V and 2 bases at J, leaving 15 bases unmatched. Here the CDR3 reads CASSIGTDKGVTKNIQYF. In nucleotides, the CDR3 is TGTGCCAGCAGCATAGGGACAGATAAAGGGGTGACCAAAAACATTCAGTACTTC.

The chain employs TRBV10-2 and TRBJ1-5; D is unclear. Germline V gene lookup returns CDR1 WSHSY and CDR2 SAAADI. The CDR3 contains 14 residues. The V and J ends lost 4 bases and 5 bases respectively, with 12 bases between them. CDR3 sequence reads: CASSGNRDYQPQHF. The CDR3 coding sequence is TGCGCCAGCAGTGGGAACAGAGATTATCAGCCCCAGCATTTT.

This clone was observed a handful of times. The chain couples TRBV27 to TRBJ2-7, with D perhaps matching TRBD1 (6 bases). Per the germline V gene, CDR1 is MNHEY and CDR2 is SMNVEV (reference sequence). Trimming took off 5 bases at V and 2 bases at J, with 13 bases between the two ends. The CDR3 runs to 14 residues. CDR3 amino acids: CASSPGAPAYEQYF. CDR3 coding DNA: TGTGCCAGCAGTCCAGGGGCCCCCGCCTACGAGCAGTACTTC.

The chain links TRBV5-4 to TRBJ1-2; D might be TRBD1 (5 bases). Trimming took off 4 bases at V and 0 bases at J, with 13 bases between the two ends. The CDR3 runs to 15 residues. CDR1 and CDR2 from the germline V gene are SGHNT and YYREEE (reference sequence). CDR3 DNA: TGTGCCAGCAGCGCCGGGACCCTCGCTAACTATGGCTACACCTTC. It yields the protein CASSAGTLANYGYTF.